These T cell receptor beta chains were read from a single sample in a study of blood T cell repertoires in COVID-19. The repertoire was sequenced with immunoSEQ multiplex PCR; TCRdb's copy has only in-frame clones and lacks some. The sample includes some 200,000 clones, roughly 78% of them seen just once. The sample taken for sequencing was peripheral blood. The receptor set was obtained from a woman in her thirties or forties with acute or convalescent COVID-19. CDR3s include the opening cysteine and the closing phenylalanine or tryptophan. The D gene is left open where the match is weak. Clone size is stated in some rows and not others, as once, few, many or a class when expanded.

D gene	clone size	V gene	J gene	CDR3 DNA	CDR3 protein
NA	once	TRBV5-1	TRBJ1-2	TGCGCCAGCAGCTTGTTTCGGACTTCTAACTATGGCTACACCTTC	CASSLFRTSNYGYTF
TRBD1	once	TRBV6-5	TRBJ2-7	TGTGCCAGCAGTTTGGGACAGGGGATCTCCTACGAGCAGTACTTC	CASSLGQGISYEQYF
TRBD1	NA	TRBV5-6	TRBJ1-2	TGTGCCAGCAGCTCCGGGACAGGGAGCTTATATGGCTACACCTTC	CASSSGTGSLYGYTF
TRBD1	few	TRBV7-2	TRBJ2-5	TGTGCCAGCAGCTTAGTTGGGACAGGGGTGGGAGAGACCCAGTACTTC	CASSLVGTGVGETQYF
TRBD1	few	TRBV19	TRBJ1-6	TGTGCCAGTGAGGACAGGCCGAATTCACCCCTCCACTTT	CASEDRPNSPLHF
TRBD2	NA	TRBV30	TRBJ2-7	TGTGCCTGGAGACTGGGGACTAACCGGGAGCAGTACTTC	CAWRLGTNREQYF
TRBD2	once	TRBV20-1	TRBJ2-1	TGCAGTGCTAGTGCGGGAGTTGGCTACAATGAGCAGTTCTTC	CSASAGVGYNEQFF
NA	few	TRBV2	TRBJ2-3	TGTGCCAGCAACCCAGGGGCTGTTGGAACAGATACGCAGTATTTT	CASNPGAVGTDTQYF
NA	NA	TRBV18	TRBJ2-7	TGTGCCAGCTCACCAGGCACCACCTACGAGCAGTACTTC	CASSPGTTYEQYF
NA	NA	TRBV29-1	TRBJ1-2	TGCAGCGACAAACAGGGTTTCTCCTCCTATGGCTACACCTTC	CSDKQGFSSYGYTF
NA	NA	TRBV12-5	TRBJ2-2	TGTGCTAGTGGTTTGAGATCTATGGCCGGGGAGCTGTTTTTT	CASGLRSMAGELFF